The clone carrying this TCR beta chain was observed a few times. The sample belongs to a study of T cells after yellow fever vaccination. For the study at large: Low-cell-number fractions underwent preparation using SMART-Seq v4 Ultra Low Input.

MiXCR, run by TCRdb on the 5' RACE reads, gives a single entry per CDR3 protein. The sample comprises some 300,000 distinct CDR3 sequences, around 8.1% of which are singletons, and approximately 15% rests with the top ten. V dropped 0 bases and J dropped 0; count of bases not matched to a gene: 10. The CDR3 sequence is 20 residues long. CDR1 and CDR2 from the germline V gene are SGHDN and FVKESK. The V gene is TRBV14, the J gene TRBJ2-1, with TRBD2 identical over 11 bases. The sequencing here drew on PBMCs, taken approximately 47 days after the first yellow fever vaccination. This TCR was recovered from a man aged 18 to 29 who received the YFV17D yellow fever vaccine. The CDR3 DNA sequence: TGTGCCAGCAGCCAAGATTACCCTAGCGGGGGGACCTCCTCCTACAATGAGCAGTTCTTC. Its protein product is CASSQDYPSGGTSSYNEQFF.